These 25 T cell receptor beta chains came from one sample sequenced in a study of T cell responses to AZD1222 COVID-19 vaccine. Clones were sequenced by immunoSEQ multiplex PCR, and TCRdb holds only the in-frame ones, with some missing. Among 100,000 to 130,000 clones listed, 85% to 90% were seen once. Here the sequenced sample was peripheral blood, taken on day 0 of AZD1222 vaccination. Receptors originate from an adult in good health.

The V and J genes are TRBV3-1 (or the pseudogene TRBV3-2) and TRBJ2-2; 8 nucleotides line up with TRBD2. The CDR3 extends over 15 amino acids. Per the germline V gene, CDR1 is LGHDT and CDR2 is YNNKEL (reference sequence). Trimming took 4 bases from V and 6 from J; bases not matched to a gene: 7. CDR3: CASSPRRTSPGELFF. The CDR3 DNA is TGTGCCAGCAGCCCCAGAAGGACTAGCCCCGGGGAGCTGTTTTTT.

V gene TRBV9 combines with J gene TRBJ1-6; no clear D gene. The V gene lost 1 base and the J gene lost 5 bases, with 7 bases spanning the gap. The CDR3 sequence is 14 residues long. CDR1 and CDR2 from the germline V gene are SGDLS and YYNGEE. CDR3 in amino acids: CASSVRENNSPLHF. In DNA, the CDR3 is TGTGCCAGCAGCGTACGGGAAAATAATTCACCCCTCCACTTT.

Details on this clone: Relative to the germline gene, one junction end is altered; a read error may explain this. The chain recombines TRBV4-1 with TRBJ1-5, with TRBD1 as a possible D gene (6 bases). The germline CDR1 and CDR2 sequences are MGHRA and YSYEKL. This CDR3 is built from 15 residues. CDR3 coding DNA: TGCGCCAGCAGCAAAGACCCGACAGGACTACTGGCCCAGCATTTT. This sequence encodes CASSKDPTGLLAQHF.

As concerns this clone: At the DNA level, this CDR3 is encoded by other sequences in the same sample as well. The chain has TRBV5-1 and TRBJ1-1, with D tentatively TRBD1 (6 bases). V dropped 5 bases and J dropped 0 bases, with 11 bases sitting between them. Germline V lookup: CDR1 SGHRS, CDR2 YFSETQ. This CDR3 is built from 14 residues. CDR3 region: CASRVGQLNTEAFF. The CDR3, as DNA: TGCGCCAGCAGAGTCGGACAGTTGAACACTGAAGCTTTCTTT.

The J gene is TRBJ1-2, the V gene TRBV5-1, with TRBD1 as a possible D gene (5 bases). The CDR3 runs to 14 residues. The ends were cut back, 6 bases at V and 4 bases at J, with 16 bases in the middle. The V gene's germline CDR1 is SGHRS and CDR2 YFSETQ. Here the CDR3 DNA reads TGCGCCAGCACACTATGGGGGACCCCCTATGGCTACACCTTC. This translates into CASTLWGTPYGYTF.

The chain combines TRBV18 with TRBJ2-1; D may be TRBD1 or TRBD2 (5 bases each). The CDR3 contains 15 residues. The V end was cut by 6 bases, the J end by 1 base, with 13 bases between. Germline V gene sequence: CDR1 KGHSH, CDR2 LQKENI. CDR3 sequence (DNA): TGTGCCAGCTCGCTTTTGGGACCGTCCTACAATGAGCAGTTCTTC. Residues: CASSLLGPSYNEQFF.

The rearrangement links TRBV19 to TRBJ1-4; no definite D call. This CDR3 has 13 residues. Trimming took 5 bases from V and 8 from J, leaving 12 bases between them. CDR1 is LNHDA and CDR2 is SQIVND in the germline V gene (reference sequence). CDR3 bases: TGTGCCAGTAGTCCCTCCGCGGGCGAAAAACTGTTTTTT. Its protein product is CASSPSAGEKLFF.

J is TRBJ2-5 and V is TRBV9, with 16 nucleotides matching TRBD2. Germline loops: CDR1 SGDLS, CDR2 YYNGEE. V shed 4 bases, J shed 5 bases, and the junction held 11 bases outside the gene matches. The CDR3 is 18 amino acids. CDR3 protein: CASSTGTSGGAILETQYF. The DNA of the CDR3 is TGTGCCAGCAGCACCGGGACTAGCGGGGGGGCTATACTGGAGACCCAGTACTTC.

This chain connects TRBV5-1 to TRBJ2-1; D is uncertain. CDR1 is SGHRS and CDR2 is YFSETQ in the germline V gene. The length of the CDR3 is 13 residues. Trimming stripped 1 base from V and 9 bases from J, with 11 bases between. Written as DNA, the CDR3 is TGCGCCAGCAGCTTGTTAGGGTCGTCTGAGCAGTTCTTC. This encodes CASSLLGSSEQFF.

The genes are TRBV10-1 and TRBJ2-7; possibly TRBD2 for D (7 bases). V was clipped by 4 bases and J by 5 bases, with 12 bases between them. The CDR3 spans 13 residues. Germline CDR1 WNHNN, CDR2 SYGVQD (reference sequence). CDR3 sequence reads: CASSAGGRNEQYF. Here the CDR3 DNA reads TGCGCCAGCAGTGCCGGGGGGCGAAACGAGCAGTACTTC.

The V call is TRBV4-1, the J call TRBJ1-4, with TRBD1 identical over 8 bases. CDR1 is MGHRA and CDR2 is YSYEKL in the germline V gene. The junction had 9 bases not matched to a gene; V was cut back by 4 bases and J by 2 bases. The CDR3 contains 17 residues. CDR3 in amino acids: CASSLSGTGLTNEKLFF. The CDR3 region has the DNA TGCGCCAGCAGCCTTTCCGGGACAGGACTTACTAATGAAAAACTGTTTTTT.

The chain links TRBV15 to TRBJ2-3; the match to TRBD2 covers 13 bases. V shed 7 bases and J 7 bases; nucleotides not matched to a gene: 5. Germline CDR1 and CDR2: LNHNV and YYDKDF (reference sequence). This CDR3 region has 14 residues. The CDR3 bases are TGTGCCACCATTGGGACTAGCGGGGAATATACGCAGTATTTT. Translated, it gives CATIGTSGEYTQYF.

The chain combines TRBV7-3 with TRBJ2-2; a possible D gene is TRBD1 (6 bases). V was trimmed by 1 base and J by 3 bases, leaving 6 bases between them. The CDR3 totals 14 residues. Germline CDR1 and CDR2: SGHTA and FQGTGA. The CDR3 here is CASSLNRDTGELFF. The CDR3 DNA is TGTGCCAGCAGCTTAAACAGGGACACCGGGGAGCTGTTTTTT.

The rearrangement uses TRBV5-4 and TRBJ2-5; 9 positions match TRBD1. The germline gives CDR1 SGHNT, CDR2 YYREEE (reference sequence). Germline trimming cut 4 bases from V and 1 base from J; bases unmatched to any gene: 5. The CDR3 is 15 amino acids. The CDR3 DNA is TGTGCCAGCAGCACGCAGACAGGGGGCCAAGAGACCCAGTACTTC. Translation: CASSTQTGGQETQYF. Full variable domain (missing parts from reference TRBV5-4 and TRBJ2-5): ETGVTQSPTHLIKTRGQQVTLRCSSQSGHNTVSWYQQALGQGPQFIFQYYREEENGRGNFPPRFSGLQFPNYSSELNVNALELDDSALYLCASSTQTGGQETQYFGPGTRLLVL.

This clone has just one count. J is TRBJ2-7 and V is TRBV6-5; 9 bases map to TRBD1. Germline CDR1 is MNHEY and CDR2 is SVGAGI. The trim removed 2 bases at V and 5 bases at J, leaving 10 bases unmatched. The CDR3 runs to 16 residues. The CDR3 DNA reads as TGTGCCAGCAGTTACGGTGGGACAGGGAGGAAGCACGAGCAGTACTTC. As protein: CASSYGGTGRKHEQYF.

CDR3 DNA sequence: TGTGCCTGGAGTGTAACTCGCCAGCAGCCCCAGCATTTT. Translation gives CAWSVTRQQPQHF. The gene calls are TRBV30 and TRBJ1-5; D not certain. CDR1 and CDR2 from the germline V gene are GTSNPN and SVGIG (reference sequence). The CDR3 runs 13 residues. V lost 0 bases and J 7 bases, leaving 10 bases between the germline ends.

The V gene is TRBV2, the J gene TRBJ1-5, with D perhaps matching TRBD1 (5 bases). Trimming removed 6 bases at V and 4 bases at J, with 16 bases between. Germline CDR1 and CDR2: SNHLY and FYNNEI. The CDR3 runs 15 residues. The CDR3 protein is CASSFGPGGNQPQHF. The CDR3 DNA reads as TGTGCCAGCAGCTTCGGGCCCGGGGGTAATCAGCCCCAGCATTTT.

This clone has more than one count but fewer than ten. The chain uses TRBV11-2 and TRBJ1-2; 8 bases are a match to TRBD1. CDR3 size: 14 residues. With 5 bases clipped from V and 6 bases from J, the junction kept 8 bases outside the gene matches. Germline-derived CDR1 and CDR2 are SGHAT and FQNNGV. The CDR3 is CASSSGTGHNGYTF. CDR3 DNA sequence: TGTGCCAGCAGCAGTGGGACAGGACATAATGGCTACACCTTC.

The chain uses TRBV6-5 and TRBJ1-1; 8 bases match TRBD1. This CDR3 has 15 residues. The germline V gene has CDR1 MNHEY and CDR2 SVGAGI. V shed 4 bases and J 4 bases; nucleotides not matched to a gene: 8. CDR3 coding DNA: TGTGCCAGCAGTTCCCCCGGGACAGGAACCACTGAAGCTTTCTTT. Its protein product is CASSSPGTGTTEAFF.

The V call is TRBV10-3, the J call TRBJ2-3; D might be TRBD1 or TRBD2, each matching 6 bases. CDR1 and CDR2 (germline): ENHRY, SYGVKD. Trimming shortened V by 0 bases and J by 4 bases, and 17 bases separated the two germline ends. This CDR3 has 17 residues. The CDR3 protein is CAISESTHGGRSDTQYF. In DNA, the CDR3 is TGTGCCATCAGTGAGTCGACTCACGGGGGCAGATCAGATACGCAGTATTTT.

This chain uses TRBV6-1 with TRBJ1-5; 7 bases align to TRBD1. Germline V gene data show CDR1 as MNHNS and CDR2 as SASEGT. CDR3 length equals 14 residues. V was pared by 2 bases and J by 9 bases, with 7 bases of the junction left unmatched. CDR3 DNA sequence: TGTGCCAGCAGTGAACAGGGGGGGATGTGGCCCCAGCATTTT. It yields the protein CASSEQGGMWPQHF.

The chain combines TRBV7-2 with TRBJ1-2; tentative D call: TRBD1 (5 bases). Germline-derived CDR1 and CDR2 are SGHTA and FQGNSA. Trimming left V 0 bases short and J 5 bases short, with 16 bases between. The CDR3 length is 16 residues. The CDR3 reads CASSLAAREGPYGYTF. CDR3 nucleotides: TGTGCCAGCAGCTTAGCGGCCAGGGAGGGCCCTTATGGCTACACCTTC.

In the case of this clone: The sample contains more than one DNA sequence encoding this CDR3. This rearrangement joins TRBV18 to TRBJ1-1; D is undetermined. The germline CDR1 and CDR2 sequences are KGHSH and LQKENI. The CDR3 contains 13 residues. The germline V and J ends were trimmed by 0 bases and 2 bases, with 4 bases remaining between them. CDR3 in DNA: TGTGCCAGCTCACCACCGGGAAACACTGAAGCTTTCTTT. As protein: CASSPPGNTEAFF.

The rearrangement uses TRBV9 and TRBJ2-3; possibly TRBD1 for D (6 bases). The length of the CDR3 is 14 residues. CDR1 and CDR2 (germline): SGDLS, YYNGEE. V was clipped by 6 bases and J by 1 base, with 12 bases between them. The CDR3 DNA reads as TGTGCCAGCACAGGGGCCCTTCGCACAGATACGCAGTATTTT. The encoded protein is CASTGALRTDTQYF.

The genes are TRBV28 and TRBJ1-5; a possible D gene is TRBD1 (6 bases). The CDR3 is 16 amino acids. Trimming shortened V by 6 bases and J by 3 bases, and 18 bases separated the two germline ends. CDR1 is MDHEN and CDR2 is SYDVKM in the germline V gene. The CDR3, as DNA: TGTGCCAGCAGGTTAGGACTTAACAGGGCCAATCAGCCCCAGCATTTT. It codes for CASRLGLNRANQPQHF.